The present entry profiles one TCR beta chain with its context. Sequenced by immunoSEQ multiplex PCR; TCRdb stores in-frame clones only, minus some. The sample consists of 15,000 to 20,000 clones, 96% of them appearing once. This record belongs to a study of monozygotic twins with cystic fibrosis. The CDR3 spans 14 residues. Trimming removed 5 bases from V and 4 bases from J, with 11 bases in between. Germline lookup yields CDR1 MNHEY and CDR2 SVGAGI. The sequence came from a girl between 2 and 10 years old with cystic fibrosis. The sequencing input was blood. V gene TRBV6-5 combines with J gene TRBJ1-4, with a weak D call TRBD1 (6 bases). DNA of the CDR3: TGTGCCAGCAGTCTGACAGGTTATAATGAAAAACTGTTTTTT. It is translated as CASSLTGYNEKLFF.